This record looks at one T cell receptor beta chain sequence and its context. Antigen specificity is unknown. This record belongs to a study of lymphopenia after photon versus proton radiotherapy. The study, taken as a whole, reports: In patients who died, overall survival fell as post-nadir TCR diversity dropped more.

Germline lookup yields CDR1 SGHTA and CDR2 FQGNSA. The germline V and J ends were trimmed by 7 bases and 0 bases, with 24 bases remaining between them. There are 19 residues in the CDR3. Profiling relied on immunoSEQ multiplex PCR, and the TCRdb table lists in-frame clones only, not all of them. Altogether fewer than 30,000 clones are present, 75% to 90% being singletons, with the ten largest covering approximately 4%. This sequence joins TRBV7-2 and TRBJ2-2; D not resolved. The sequence was collected from a woman in her fifties or sixties with pancreatic cancer. The source was peripheral blood, collected from a patient treated with photon-based radiotherapy. CDR3 DNA sequence: TGTGCCAGCACACTCGGTAGACGGCAGTCCCTCGCGAACACCGGGGAGCTGTTTTTT. The encoded protein is CASTLGRRQSLANTGELFF.